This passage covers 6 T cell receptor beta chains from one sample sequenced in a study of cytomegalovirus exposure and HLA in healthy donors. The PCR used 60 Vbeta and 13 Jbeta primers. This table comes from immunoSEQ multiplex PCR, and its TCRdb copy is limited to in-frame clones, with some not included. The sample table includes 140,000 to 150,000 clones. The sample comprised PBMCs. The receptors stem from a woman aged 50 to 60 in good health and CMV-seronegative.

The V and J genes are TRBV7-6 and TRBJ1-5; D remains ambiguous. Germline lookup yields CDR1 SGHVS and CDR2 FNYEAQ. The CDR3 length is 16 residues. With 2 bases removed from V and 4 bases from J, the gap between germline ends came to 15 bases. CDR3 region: CASSLIAYRPNQPQHF. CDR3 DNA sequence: TGTGCCAGCAGCTTAATAGCTTACCGGCCAAATCAGCCCCAGCATTTT.

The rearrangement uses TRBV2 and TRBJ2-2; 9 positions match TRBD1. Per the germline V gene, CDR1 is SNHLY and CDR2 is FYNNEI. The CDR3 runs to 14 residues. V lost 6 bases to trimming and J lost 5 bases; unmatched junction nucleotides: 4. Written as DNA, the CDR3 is TGTGCCAGCAGAGACAGGGGGAGTACCGGGGAGCTGTTTTTT. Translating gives CASRDRGSTGELFF.

CDR3 in amino acids: CASSRGGNTGELFF. In nucleotides, the CDR3 is TGTGCCAGCAGCCGAGGGGGGAACACCGGGGAGCTGTTTTTT. The genes are TRBV4-2 and TRBJ2-2, with D tentatively TRBD1 (6 bases). This CDR3 contains 14 residues. Trimming removed 4 bases from V and 1 base from J, with 7 bases in between. CDR1 and CDR2 from the germline V gene are LGHNA and YNFKEQ.

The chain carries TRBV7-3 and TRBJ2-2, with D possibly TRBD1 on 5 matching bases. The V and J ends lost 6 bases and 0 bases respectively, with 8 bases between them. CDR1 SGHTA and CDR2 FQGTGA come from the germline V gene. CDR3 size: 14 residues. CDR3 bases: TGTGCCAGCAGTCGACAGACGAACACCGGGGAGCTGTTTTTT. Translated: CASSRQTNTGELFF.

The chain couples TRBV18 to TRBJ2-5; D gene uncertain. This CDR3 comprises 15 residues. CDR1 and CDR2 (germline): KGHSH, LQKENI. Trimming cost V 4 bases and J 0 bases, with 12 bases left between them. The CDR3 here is CASSLLAAYQETQYF. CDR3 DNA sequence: TGTGCCAGCTCACTGCTCGCGGCGTACCAAGAGACCCAGTACTTC.

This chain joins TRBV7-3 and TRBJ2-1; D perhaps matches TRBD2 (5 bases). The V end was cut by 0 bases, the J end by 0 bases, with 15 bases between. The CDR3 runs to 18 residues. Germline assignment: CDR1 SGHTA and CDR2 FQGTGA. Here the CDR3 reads CASSLTLIGTSSYNEQFF. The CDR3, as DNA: TGTGCCAGCAGCTTAACGTTAATAGGTACTAGCTCCTACAATGAGCAGTTCTTC. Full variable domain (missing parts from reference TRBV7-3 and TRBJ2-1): GAGVSQTPSNKVTEKGKYVELRCDPISGHTALYWYRQSLGQGPEFLIYFQGTGAADDSGLPNDRFFAVRPEGSVSTLKIQRTERGDSAVYLCASSLTLIGTSSYNEQFFGPGTRLTVL.